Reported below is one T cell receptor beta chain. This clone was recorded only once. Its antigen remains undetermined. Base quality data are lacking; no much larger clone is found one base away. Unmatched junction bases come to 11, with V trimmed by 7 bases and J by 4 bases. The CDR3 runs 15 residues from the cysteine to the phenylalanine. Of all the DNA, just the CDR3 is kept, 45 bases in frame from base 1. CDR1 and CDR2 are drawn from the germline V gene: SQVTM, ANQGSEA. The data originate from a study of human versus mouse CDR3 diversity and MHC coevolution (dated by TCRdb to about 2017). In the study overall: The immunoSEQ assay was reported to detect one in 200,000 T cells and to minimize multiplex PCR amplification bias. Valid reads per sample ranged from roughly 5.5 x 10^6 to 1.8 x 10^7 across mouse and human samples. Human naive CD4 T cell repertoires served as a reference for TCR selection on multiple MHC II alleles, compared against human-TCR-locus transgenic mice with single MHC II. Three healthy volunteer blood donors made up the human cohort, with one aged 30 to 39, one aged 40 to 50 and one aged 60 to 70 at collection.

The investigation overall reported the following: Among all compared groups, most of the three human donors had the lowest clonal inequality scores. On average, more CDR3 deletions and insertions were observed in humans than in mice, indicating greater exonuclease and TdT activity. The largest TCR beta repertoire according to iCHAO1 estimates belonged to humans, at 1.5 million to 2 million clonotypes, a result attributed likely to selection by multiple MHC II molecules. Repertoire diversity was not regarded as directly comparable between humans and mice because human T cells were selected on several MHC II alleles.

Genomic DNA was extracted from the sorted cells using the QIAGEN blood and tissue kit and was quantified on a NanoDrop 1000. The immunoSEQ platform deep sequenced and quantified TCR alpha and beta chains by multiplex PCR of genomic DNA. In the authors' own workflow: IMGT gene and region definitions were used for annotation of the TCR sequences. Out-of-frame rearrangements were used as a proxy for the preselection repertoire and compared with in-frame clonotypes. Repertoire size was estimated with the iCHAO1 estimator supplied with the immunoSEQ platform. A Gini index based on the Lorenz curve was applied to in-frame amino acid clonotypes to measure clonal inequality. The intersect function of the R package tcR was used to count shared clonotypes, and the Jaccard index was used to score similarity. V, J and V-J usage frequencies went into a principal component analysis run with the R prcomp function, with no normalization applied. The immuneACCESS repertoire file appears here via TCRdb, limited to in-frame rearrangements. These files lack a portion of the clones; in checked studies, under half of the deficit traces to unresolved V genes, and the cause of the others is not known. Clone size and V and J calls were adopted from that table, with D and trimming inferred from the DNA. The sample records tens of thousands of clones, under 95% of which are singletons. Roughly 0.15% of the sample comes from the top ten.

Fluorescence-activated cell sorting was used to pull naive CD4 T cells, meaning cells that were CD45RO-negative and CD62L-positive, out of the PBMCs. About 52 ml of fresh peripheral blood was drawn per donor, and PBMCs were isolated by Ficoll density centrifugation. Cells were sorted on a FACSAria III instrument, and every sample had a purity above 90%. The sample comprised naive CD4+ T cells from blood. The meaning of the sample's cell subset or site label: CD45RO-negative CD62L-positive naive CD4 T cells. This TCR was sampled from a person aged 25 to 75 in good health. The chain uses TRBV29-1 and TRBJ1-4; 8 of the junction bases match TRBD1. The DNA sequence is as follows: TGCAGCGCCCGGGCAGGGACAGGCGATAATGAAAAACTGTTTTTT. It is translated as CSARAGTGDNEKLFF.